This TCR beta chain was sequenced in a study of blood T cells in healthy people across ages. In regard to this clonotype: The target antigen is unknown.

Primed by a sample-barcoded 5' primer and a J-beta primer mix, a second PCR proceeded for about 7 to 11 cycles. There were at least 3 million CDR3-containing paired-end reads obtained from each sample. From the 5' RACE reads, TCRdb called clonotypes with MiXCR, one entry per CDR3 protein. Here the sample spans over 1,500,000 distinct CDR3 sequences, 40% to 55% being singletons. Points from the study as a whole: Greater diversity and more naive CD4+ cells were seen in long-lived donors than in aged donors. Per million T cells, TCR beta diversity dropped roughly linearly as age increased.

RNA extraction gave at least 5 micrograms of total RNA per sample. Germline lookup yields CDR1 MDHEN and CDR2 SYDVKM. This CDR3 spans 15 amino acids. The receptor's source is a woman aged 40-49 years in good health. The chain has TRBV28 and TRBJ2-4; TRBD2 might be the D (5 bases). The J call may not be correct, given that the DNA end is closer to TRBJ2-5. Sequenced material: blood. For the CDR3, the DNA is TGTGCCAGCAGTTTTTTCCGGGAAAGGGAGGAGACCCAGTACTTC. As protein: CASSFFREREETQYF.